This T cell receptor (beta chain) was obtained from a study of blood T cell repertoires in COVID-19. The wider study: Samples of COVID-19 (acute and convalescent) were obtained from the United States, Italy and Spain. T cells, B-cell-depleted T cells, or PBMCs provided the cDNA or gDNA that served as material.

The V gene's germline CDR1 is SEHNR and CDR2 FQNEAQ (reference sequence). Trimming took 5 bases from V and 4 from J, leaving 8 bases between them. The CDR3 is 13 residues long. Only in-frame clones appear in the TCRdb table, and some are missing; sequencing was by immunoSEQ multiplex PCR. The data contain about 220,000 clones, roughly 85% of them singletons. Sample: peripheral blood. The source of this sequence is an elderly woman with acute or convalescent COVID-19. J is TRBJ2-2 and V is TRBV7-9; D may be TRBD2 (5 bases). The CDR3 region has the DNA TGTGCCAGCAGCCCGACTATCACCGGGGAGCTGTTTTTT. The encoded protein is CASSPTITGELFF.